The sequence of this TCR beta chain was determined in a study of T cell clonotyping in hematopoietic cell transplantation. The length of the CDR3 is 13 residues. Germline V gives CDR1 MNHEY, CDR2 SVGAGI. V lost 2 bases, J lost 7 bases, and 6 bases lay in between. Concerning this clone itself: Antigen specificity is unknown.

Sequenced by immunoSEQ multiplex PCR; TCRdb stores in-frame clones only, minus some. This sample has around 10,000 clones, with approximately 84% found just once. Recipient blood drawn about 28 days pretransplant and days 30, 100, 180 after. Study observations and caveats: Recipient TCR diversity dropped after transplant; expanded clonotypes rose from day 30 to 180. No sorting was done, leaving CD4 and CD8 contributions mixed.

The TCR originated in a male patient aged 55 to 69 who had an allogeneic stem cell transplant from an unrelated donor, so the T cells may come from the graft donor. Some clones in this sample may be carry-over from other donors' samples. The material was PBMCs, obtained at the time of graft-versus-host disease after allogeneic stem cell transplant. V gene TRBV6-5 combines with J gene TRBJ1-6; tentatively, D is TRBD1 (6 bases). In DNA form, the CDR3 reads TGTGCCAGCAGTTACACAGGGAATTCACCCCTCCACTTT. This codes for CASSYTGNSPLHF.